This T cell receptor beta chain is from a study of CD8 T cells in Susac syndrome (dated by TCRdb to 2018 to 2020). As for the study more broadly: Among the Susac syndrome patients who were sequenced, clinically active disease was present in five or six and clinical remission was observed in 8 or 9. The study used repertoire sequencing to test whether antigen drove CD8+ T cell activation and differentiation in Susac syndrome. At blood withdrawal, Susac syndrome patients were therapy-naive, treated with corticosteroids (with IVIg additionally given to some), or treated with IVIg alone.

RNA was extracted using the RNeasy kit, and roughly 0.5 to 1 microgram was reverse transcribed with random hexamers. TCR beta CDR3 regions were amplified with the immunoSEQ multiplex PCR assay covering 54 Vbeta and 13 Jbeta segments. Bias from PCR amplification was corrected by using a synthetic template baseline for primer optimization and for computational correction. For the original study's pipeline: Reads were annotated to V, D and J genes per IMGT and analyzed with immunoSEQ Analyzer, keeping only productive sequences. Clonality was calculated as one minus the Shannon entropy normalized by log2 of the number of productive unique sequences. For each patient and control, public and private clones were evaluated among the 100 most prevalent clones. Clones were defined as Susac-specific when absent from the healthy and MS cohorts, from about 1,100 published viral clones and from other ImmuneACCESS disease sequences. The public reads were reprocessed in TCRdb via fastp at Q25 and MiXCR, keeping in-frame beta chains. Each entry merges the rows of one CDR3 protein and shows their most common DNA and genes. Clone size and V and J calls follow TCRdb, not the original study. This sample comprises 150,000 to 200,000 distinct CDR3 sequences, about 94% of them detected only once. The top ten clones comprise around 0.094% of the sample.

From the cysteine up to the phenylalanine, the CDR3 has a length of 14 residues. Only CDR3 DNA is held: 42 bases, read in frame from base 1. V and J are trimmed by 6 bases and 4 bases, and the gene matches miss 3 bases of the junction. Reading the germline V gene (reference sequence) gives CDR1 LGHDT and CDR2 YNNKEL. Peripheral blood CD8+ and CD4+ T cells from healthy donors, Susac syndrome patients and multiple sclerosis patients were profiled by high-throughput TCR beta sequencing. Recently defined diagnostic criteria for definite or probable disease were met by the Susac syndrome patients. Bulk CD8+ and CD4+ T cells were purified magnetically by negative isolation, whereas CD8+ TEMRA cells were enriched by FACS. Blood was drawn into EDTA tubes, processed within 24 hours, and PBMCs were isolated by density gradient centrifugation. PBMCs intended for TCR sequencing were cryopreserved in liquid nitrogen and were subsequently thawed in a 37 degrees C water bath. A purity of at least 90% was achieved for sorted or isolated CD4+, CD8+ and CD8+ TEMRA cells.

The research as a whole found: The study acknowledged that relatively few individuals were included in the TCR sequencing and HLA analysis. In patients with Susac syndrome, the CD4+ T cell repertoire showed no detectable clonal expansion.

About this clonotype: It has no known antigen specificity. No much larger clonotype is one base removed from it; base qualities were not supplied.

This chain joins TRBV3-1 to TRBJ2-1; 10 central nucleotides agree with TRBD2. The source is a human donor with Susac syndrome. The sample taken for sequencing was CD4+ T cells from PBMCs. The sequence in DNA is TGTGCCAGCAGACGGACTAGCGGTTACAATGAGCAGTTCTTC. It translates to CASRRTSGYNEQFF.